This T cell receptor (beta chain) stems from a study of blood T cell repertoires in COVID-19. Study-wide background: COVID-19 samples collected from the United States, Italy and Spain covered acute and convalescent phases.

Authors' analysis steps: Counts of nucleated cells, estimated from reference gene primer amplification, were obtained. This table comes from immunoSEQ multiplex PCR, and its TCRdb copy is limited to in-frame clones, with some not included. The V and J calls and clone size are taken from that table; D and trimming were inferred from the DNA. The repertoire has around 200,000 clones, roughly 89% of them found once; the top ten carry roughly 2.4%. Germline loops: CDR1 MNHEY, CDR2 SMNVEV (reference sequence). This CDR3 contains 13 residues. The V gene lost 3 bases and the J gene lost 5 bases, with 10 bases spanning the gap.

The TCR originated in a woman in her 40s with acute COVID-19. The rearrangement uses TRBV27 and TRBJ2-5; D possibly corresponds to TRBD1 (5 bases). Sequenced material: PBMCs or T cells enriched from blood (not recorded which). The CDR3 sequence is CASSFQGRETQYF. For the CDR3, the DNA is TGTGCCAGCAGTTTTCAGGGCAGGGAGACCCAGTACTTC.